Shown below are 9 T cell receptor beta chains from a single sample sequenced in a study of lymphopenia after photon versus proton radiotherapy. Sequencing used immunoSEQ multiplex PCR; TCRdb keeps in-frame clones, though not all of them. The sample records approximately 91,000 clones, more than 70% being singletons. Sample: peripheral blood, taken from a patient treated with proton-based radiotherapy. These TCRs come from a man in his sixties with pancreatic cancer.

The chain links TRBV28 to TRBJ2-5, with D perhaps TRBD1 (6 bases). The V gene's germline CDR1 is MDHEN and CDR2 SYDVKM. Trimming cost V 5 bases and J 1 base, with 14 bases left between them. This CDR3 is built from 15 residues. The CDR3 protein is CASSQNRVSQETQYF. In DNA form, the CDR3 reads TGTGCCAGCAGTCAGAACAGGGTTTCCCAAGAGACCCAGTACTTC. The full variable domain, completed using reference TRBV28 and TRBJ2-5, is DVKVTQSSRYLVKRTGEKVFLECVQDMDHENMFWYRQDPGLGLRLIYFSYDVKMKEKGDIPEGYSVSREKKERFSLILESASTNQTSMYLCASSQNRVSQETQYFGPGTRLLVL.

The chain uses TRBV5-1 and TRBJ2-6; D uncertain. Germline CDR1 SGHRS, CDR2 YFSETQ. The CDR3 totals 15 residues. V was trimmed by 0 bases and J by 0 bases, leaving 4 bases between them. CDR3 coding DNA: TGCGCCAGCAGCTTGGACAGCTCTGGGGCCAACGTCCTGACTTTC. Protein product: CASSLDSSGANVLTF.

The V and J genes are TRBV7-9 and TRBJ2-1; 7 nucleotides align to TRBD2. CDR1 is SEHNR, CDR2 FQNEAQ, per germline (reference sequence). The V gene end was trimmed by 5 bases and the J gene end by 8 bases; junction bases not matched to a gene: 3. The CDR3 is made up of 12 amino acids. The CDR3 is CASSPAGYEQFF. CDR3 nucleotides: TGTGCCAGCAGCCCAGCGGGATATGAGCAGTTCTTC.

This clone was observed a single time. The rearrangement links TRBV28 to TRBJ1-2; 9 positions match TRBD1. The germline V gene has CDR1 MDHEN and CDR2 SYDVKM. Trimming removed 5 bases from V and 2 bases from J; junction bases left unmatched: 6. The CDR3 runs to 15 residues. The CDR3 spells CASSPGDRENYGYTF. The CDR3 region has the DNA TGTGCCAGCAGTCCGGGGGACAGGGAAAACTATGGCTACACCTTC.

The V call is TRBV7-2, the J call TRBJ1-5; D remains unclear. CDR3 length: 16 residues. Trimming stripped 0 bases from V and 4 bases from J, with 13 bases between. Germline CDR1 and CDR2: SGHTA and FQGNSA. The CDR3 DNA reads TGTGCCAGCAGCTTAGCCGGTGGTCCTGGGAATCAGCCCCAGCATTTT. Amino acid sequence: CASSLAGGPGNQPQHF.

The chain carries TRBV7-2 and TRBJ2-7; D is possibly TRBD1 (6 bases). This CDR3 has 16 amino acids. V lost 1 base, J lost 0 bases, and 13 bases lay in between. Germline V lookup: CDR1 SGHTA, CDR2 FQGNSA. The CDR3: CASSLVSDRLSYEQYF. The CDR3 coding sequence is TGTGCCAGCAGCTTAGTTTCGGACAGACTCTCCTACGAGCAGTACTTC.

This rearrangement joins TRBV9 to TRBJ2-1; 10 bases agree with TRBD2. The trim removed 3 bases at V and 4 bases at J, leaving 4 bases unmatched. The CDR3 spans 15 residues. Germline CDR1 reads SGDLS; CDR2 reads YYNGEE. The CDR3 bases are TGTGCCAGCAGCGAAGCGGGAGGGTATTACAATGAGCAGTTCTTC. Translation gives CASSEAGGYYNEQFF.

The V call is TRBV5-1, the J call TRBJ2-3; 11 bases fit TRBD2. After removal of 7 bases from V and 3 bases from J, the junction contained 4 bases not matched to a gene. The CDR3 totals 14 residues. CDR1 is SGHRS, CDR2 YFSETQ, per germline. The CDR3 region has the DNA TGCGCCAGCTATTTAGCGGGAGGGACAGATACGCAGTATTTT. Protein product: CASYLAGGTDTQYF.

The rearrangement uses TRBV7-9 and TRBJ1-3, with TRBD1 matching over 8 bases. Germline V gene data show CDR1 as SEHNR and CDR2 as FQNEAQ (reference sequence). The CDR3 runs to 15 residues. Trimming took 5 bases from V and 0 from J; bases not matched to a gene: 3. CDR3 DNA: TGTGCCAGCAGCATCGGACAGGGCTCTGGAAACACCATATATTTT. Translation: CASSIGQGSGNTIYF.